This T cell receptor (beta chain) was retrieved from a study of blood T cells in healthy people across ages. Findings and caveats of the study: Leaving the PBMCs unsorted stopped any conclusive comparison of naive versus antigen-experienced cells.

In each sample, at least 7 million PBMCs were isolated. This clonotype has only a few counts. Its specificity is not known. A second roughly 7 to 12 cycle PCR used barcoded and J-beta primers. Every cDNA molecule carried a tag from a template-switch adaptor bearing 12 random nucleotides. TCRdb redid the calling of the 5' RACE reads with MiXCR, one entry per CDR3 protein. The sample lists a few hundred thousand distinct CDR3 sequences, approximately 25% occurring once. The CDR3 sequence is 13 residues long. From germline, CDR1 is SGHVS and CDR2 FNYEAQ. The V end was cut by 1 base, the J end by 7 bases, with 7 bases between.

The TCR originated in a woman between 70 and 85 years old in good health. Sequencing was performed on blood. The chain has TRBV7-6 and TRBJ2-2; D gene ambiguous. Written as DNA, the CDR3 is TGTGCCAGCAGCTTAGTATTATACGGGGAGCTGTTTTTT. Translation gives CASSLVLYGELFF.